At least ten counts were recorded for the clone carrying this T cell receptor beta chain. This record belongs to a study of regulatory T cells in long-lasting Graves disease. Overall study: Less than 3 months of antithyroid drugs had been taken by newly diagnosed Graves' patients.

V shed 3 bases and J shed 4 bases, with 17 bases lying between them. The CDR3 runs 16 residues. Germline-derived CDR1 and CDR2 are KGHDR and SFDVKD. Time point given: newly diagnosed GD, antithyroid drugs for less than 3 months. Extracted RNA from PBMCs served as the source of the TCR library. Sequencing libraries for TCR beta were prepared with iRepertoire HTBI primers and Arm-PCR of CDR3 regions. Each CDR3 protein is one row after TCRdb ran MiXCR on the multiplex PCR reads. This sample has hundreds of thousands of distinct CDR3 sequences, with around 11% found just once. This sample also belongs to another study, concerning T cells in Graves' hyperthyroidism and ophthalmopathy.

The sequence was collected from a woman in her 30s with Graves disease. The sequencing used peripheral blood mononuclear cells (PBMCs), collected at new diagnosis, from a patient treated with antithyroid drugs. The chain links TRBV24-1 to TRBJ2-5; possibly TRBD2 for D (7 bases). The CDR3 DNA reads TGTGCCACCAGTGATCCTGGGGGGGCTTTAGGAGAGACCCAGTACTTC. Amino acid sequence: CATSDPGGALGETQYF.